A single sample is the source of the 27 T cell receptor beta chains below, sequenced in a study of T cells in tumors after PD-1 blockade. The assay was immunoSEQ multiplex PCR, and TCRdb's table has in-frame clones only and misses some. The sample lists 11,000 to 15,000 clones, about 82% occurring once. This specimen was PBMCs, taken after anti-PD-1 treatment. The receptor source for this set is a human donor with basal cell carcinoma.

The chain carries TRBV18 and TRBJ2-1; unclear D gene. The CDR3 loop spans 15 amino acids. Germline CDR1 reads KGHSH; CDR2 reads LQKENI. The V end lost 0 bases, the J end lost 5 bases, and 11 bases lay between the germline ends. This CDR3 is CASSPPSNPHNEQFF. The CDR3, as DNA: TGTGCCAGCTCACCACCGAGTAACCCCCACAATGAGCAGTTCTTC. The full variable domain, completed using reference TRBV18 and TRBJ2-1, is NAGVMQNPRHLVRRRGQEARLRCSPMKGHSHVYWYRQLPEEGLKFMVYLQKENIIDESGMPKERFSAEFPKEGPSILRIQQVVRGDSAAYFCASSPPSNPHNEQFFGPGTRLTVL.

Note on this clone: The junction and the germline gene differ at one end; a read error may be behind it. The chain combines TRBV29-1 with TRBJ2-2, with 8 nucleotides matching TRBD1. The germline CDR1 and CDR2 sequences are SQVTM and ANQGSEA. This CDR3 is 14 amino acids long. In DNA, the CDR3 is TGCAGCGTGTGCCGGACAGGGAACCCCGGGGAGCTGTTTTTT. Its protein is CSVCRTGNPGELFF.

The rearrangement uses TRBV9 and TRBJ1-1; TRBD1 might be the D (5 bases). V lost 0 bases, J lost 1 base, and 7 bases lay in between. Germline V gene sequence: CDR1 SGDLS, CDR2 YYNGEE. This CDR3 contains 14 residues. As DNA, the CDR3 is TGTGCCAGCAGCGTAGAAGGACAGAACACTGAAGCTTTCTTT. It translates to CASSVEGQNTEAFF.

This rearrangement joins TRBV7-2 to TRBJ2-1, with D possibly matching TRBD2 (7 bases). The CDR3 has 15 amino acids. The germline V gene encodes CDR1 SGHTA and CDR2 FQGNSA. The ends were cut back, 4 bases at V and 3 bases at J, with 13 bases in the middle. Here the CDR3 reads CASSSTGGLYNEQFF. DNA of the CDR3: TGTGCCAGCAGCTCCACGGGGGGCCTCTACAATGAGCAGTTCTTC.

Note on this clone: Other DNA sequences from this sample encode an identical CDR3 as well. V gene TRBV3-1 (or the pseudogene TRBV3-2) combines with J gene TRBJ1-1; 7 nucleotides line up with TRBD1. Trimming removed 3 bases from V and 7 bases from J; junction bases left unmatched: 20. Germline assignment: CDR1 LGHDT and CDR2 YNNKEL (reference sequence). The length of the CDR3 is 18 residues. This CDR3 reads CASSQVLGPLTGRNEAFF. For the CDR3, the DNA is TGTGCCAGCAGCCAGGTTCTTGGCCCTCTGACAGGGCGGAATGAAGCTTTCTTT.

The V call is TRBV19, the J call TRBJ1-2; TRBD1 might be the D (5 bases). V lost 5 bases and J 5 bases, leaving 18 bases between the germline ends. The CDR3 totals 15 residues. Germline CDR1 reads LNHDA; CDR2 reads SQIVND (reference sequence). Written as DNA, the CDR3 is TGTGCCAGTAGTGAGGCCCAGACAGCGAATTATGGCTACACCTTC. The encoded protein is CASSEAQTANYGYTF. The variable domain in full, completed from reference TRBV19 and TRBJ1-2, reads DGGITQSPKYLFRKEGQNVTLSCEQNLNHDAMYWYRQDPGQGLRLIYYSQIVNDFQKGDIAEGYSVSREKKESFPLTVTSAQKNPTAFYLCASSEAQTANYGYTFGSGTRLTVV.

The chain couples TRBV7-5 to TRBJ2-3; the table calls TRBD1, which could not be checked here. TRBV7-5 is described as a pseudogene. The CDR3 runs to 16 residues. CDR3 in amino acids: CARTQTRQGSTDTQYF. In DNA form, the CDR3 reads TGTGCCAGAACTCAAACCAGACAGGGGAGCACAGATACGCAGTATTTT.

This rearrangement joins TRBV30 to TRBJ1-6; no clear D. Per the germline V gene, CDR1 is GTSNPN and CDR2 is SVGIG (reference sequence). The CDR3 runs to 13 residues. Between the trimmed V and J ends, which lost 0 bases and 8 bases, there was a span of 8 bases. The CDR3 DNA reads TGTGCCTGGAGTGTCACAGCAGATTCACCCCTCCACTTT. Translating gives CAWSVTADSPLHF.

CDR3 in DNA: TGTGCCAGCAGTCGGACCGGGTCCAAAGAGACCCAGTACTTC. Amino acids: CASSRTGSKETQYF. This rearrangement joins TRBV14 to TRBJ2-5; no definite D call. Trimming shortened V by 6 bases and J by 3 bases, and 14 bases separated the two germline ends. Germline loops: CDR1 SGHDN, CDR2 FVKESK. This CDR3 contains 14 residues.

The chain is built from TRBV12-5 and TRBJ1-2, with D perhaps TRBD1 (6 bases). The CDR3 is 16 residues long. The V gene's germline CDR1 is LGHNT and CDR2 FRNRAP. V lost 1 base to trimming and J lost 4 bases, with 16 bases between them. The DNA of the CDR3 is TGTGCTAGTGGTTTGGCCGGCACCAGGGGAGGCTATGGCTACACCTTC. This gives the protein CASGLAGTRGGYGYTF.

The V call is TRBV18, the J call TRBJ2-7, with D unclear. This CDR3 comprises 14 residues. With 1 base removed from V and 3 bases from J, the gap between germline ends came to 10 bases. Germline-derived CDR1 and CDR2 are KGHSH and LQKENI. For the CDR3, the DNA is TGTGCCAGCTCACCACTACCCACAAACTACGAGCAGTACTTC. This translates into CASSPLPTNYEQYF.

The V call is TRBV24-1, the J call TRBJ1-5, with no clear D. V lost 5 bases to trimming and J lost 9 bases, with 13 bases between them. This CDR3 is 13 amino acids long. The germline V gene encodes CDR1 KGHDR and CDR2 SFDVKD. For the CDR3, the DNA is TGTGCCACCAGTGCTGAGGGTGAGAGGCCCCAGCATTTT. Translating gives CATSAEGERPQHF.

This rearrangement joins TRBV4-1 to TRBJ2-1; D perhaps matches TRBD2 (5 bases). Trimming took off 1 base at V and 5 bases at J, with 12 bases between the two ends. The CDR3 totals 15 residues. The germline CDR1 and CDR2 sequences are MGHRA and YSYEKL. DNA of the CDR3: TGCGCCAGCAGCCAAGTTATAACGGGGAACAATGAGCAGTTCTTC. As protein: CASSQVITGNNEQFF.

This clone occurred once. The genes are TRBV5-6 and TRBJ1-5; 7 nucleotides align to TRBD1. V dropped 0 bases and J dropped 5; count of bases not matched to a gene: 5. The CDR3 loop spans 15 amino acids. Germline CDR1 SGHDT, CDR2 YYEEEE. This CDR3 reads CASSLAGQTHQPQHF. In nucleotides, the CDR3 is TGTGCCAGCAGCTTGGCGGGACAGACGCATCAGCCCCAGCATTTT.

The chain uses TRBV3-1 (or the pseudogene TRBV3-2) and TRBJ1-1; no clear D gene. The CDR3 covers 13 residues. The ends were cut back, 3 bases at V and 5 bases at J, with 10 bases in the middle. CDR1 and CDR2 from the germline V gene are LGHDT and YNNKEL (reference sequence). The CDR3 DNA follows: TGTGCCAGCAGCCAGGGTCGAGGAACTGAAGCTTTCTTT. Protein: CASSQGRGTEAFF.

The chain has TRBV5-4 and TRBJ2-4; maybe TRBD1 (5 bases). Trimming removed 0 bases at V and 2 bases at J, with 12 bases between. CDR1 is SGHNT, CDR2 YYREEE, per germline (reference sequence). There are 16 residues in the CDR3. The CDR3 spells CASSLVGQGSKNIQYF. CDR3 DNA: TGTGCCAGCAGCTTGGTAGGACAAGGGTCCAAAAACATTCAGTACTTC. Full variable domain (outside the CDR3, taken from reference TRBV5-4 and TRBJ2-4): ETGVTQSPTHLIKTRGQQVTLRCSSQSGHNTVSWYQQALGQGPQFIFQYYREEENGRGNFPPRFSGLQFPNYSSELNVNALELDDSALYLCASSLVGQGSKNIQYFGAGTRLSVL.

This chain connects TRBV3-1 (or the pseudogene TRBV3-2) to TRBJ1-2; D unresolved. The CDR3 is 13 residues long. Germline CDR1 and CDR2: LGHDT and YNNKEL (reference sequence). V was cut by 0 bases and J by 4 bases, with 6 bases left in between. The CDR3 nucleotides are TGTGCCAGCAGCCAAGAGTCGAGCTATGGCTACACCTTC. Residues: CASSQESSYGYTF.

The chain couples TRBV9 to TRBJ1-6; the D is unclear. V gave up 3 bases and J gave up 3 bases, with 4 bases separating them. CDR3 length: 13 amino acids. Germline CDR1 and CDR2: SGDLS and YYNGEE. The CDR3 region is CASSAGYNSPLHF. In nucleotides, the CDR3 is TGTGCCAGCAGCGCCGGCTATAATTCACCCCTCCACTTT.

The genes are TRBV11-2 and TRBJ2-1, with 9 bases identical to TRBD2. V shed 8 bases, J shed 0 bases, and the junction held 17 bases outside the gene matches. This CDR3 comprises 19 residues. CDR1 is SGHAT and CDR2 is FQNNGV in the germline V gene. The CDR3 region is CASRSLVGSGGLSYNEQFF. The CDR3 nucleotides are TGTGCCAGCCGCAGCTTAGTCGGGAGCGGGGGGCTCTCCTACAATGAGCAGTTCTTC. Together with reference TRBV11-2 and TRBJ2-1, the CDR3 gives the full variable domain: EAGVAQSPRYKIIEKRQSVAFWCNPISGHATLYWYQQILGQGPKLLIQFQNNGVVDDSQLPKDRFSAERLKGVDSTLKIQPAKLEDSAVYLCASRSLVGSGGLSYNEQFFGPGTRLTVL.

V and J are TRBV5-6 and TRBJ1-1; no clear D gene. Germline CDR1 is SGHDT and CDR2 is YYEEEE. Trimming left V 0 bases short and J 1 base short, with 7 bases between. The CDR3 is made up of 14 amino acids. The CDR3 DNA reads TGTGCCAGCAGCTTGGGGGAGAAGAACACTGAAGCTTTCTTT. Amino acid sequence: CASSLGEKNTEAFF.

The rearrangement uses TRBV27 and TRBJ2-3; 10 bases line up with TRBD2. The CDR3 is 16 residues long. V dropped 7 bases and J dropped 2; count of bases not matched to a gene: 9. The germline CDR1 and CDR2 sequences are MNHEY and SMNVEV (reference sequence). The CDR3 reads CASNQRTSGNTDTQYF. CDR3 DNA sequence: TGTGCCAGCAACCAACGTACTAGCGGGAACACAGATACGCAGTATTTT.

The chain has TRBV14 and TRBJ2-5; D unresolved. The CDR3 is 13 amino acids. Trimming removed 1 base from V and 2 bases from J, with 5 bases in between. Germline assignment: CDR1 SGHDN and CDR2 FVKESK. CDR3 in amino acids: CASSQVSQETQYF. The CDR3 nucleotides are TGTGCCAGCAGCCAAGTCAGTCAAGAGACCCAGTACTTC.

The V and J genes are TRBV19 and TRBJ1-5; 11 positions agree with TRBD1. The CDR3 spans 15 residues. Germline CDR1 and CDR2: LNHDA and SQIVND (reference sequence). The V segment lost 7 bases and the J segment 5 bases; nucleotides outside the gene matches: 7. The CDR3 reads CASTRTGGDDQPQHF. The DNA of the CDR3 is TGTGCCAGTACCCGGACAGGGGGCGACGATCAGCCCCAGCATTTT.

The chain is built from TRBV7-6 and TRBJ2-7; D possibly corresponds to TRBD2 (6 bases). The CDR3 contains 17 residues. V dropped 0 bases and J dropped 3 bases, with 18 bases sitting between them. The germline gives CDR1 SGHVS, CDR2 FNYEAQ. The CDR3 is CASSLALGGSVFYEQYF. For the CDR3, the DNA is TGTGCCAGCAGCTTAGCGCTCGGGGGTTCAGTATTCTACGAGCAGTACTTC.

This chain uses TRBV19 with TRBJ2-5; D assignment may be TRBD1 or TRBD2 (5 bases each). The length of the CDR3 is 14 residues. With 2 bases removed from V and 5 bases from J, the gap between germline ends came to 12 bases. CDR1 is LNHDA, CDR2 SQIVND, per germline (reference sequence). CDR3 nucleotide sequence: TGTGCCAGTAGTATACGGGGCGCCGGGGAGACCCAGTACTTC. Translation gives CASSIRGAGETQYF.

This chain connects TRBV5-6 to TRBJ1-2, with 9 bases aligning to TRBD1. Germline V gene data show CDR1 as SGHDT and CDR2 as YYEEEE. With V trimmed by 5 bases and J by 4 bases, 12 bases remained unmatched. The CDR3 is 16 amino acids. The chain's CDR3 is CASRPGQGLWVYGYTF. The CDR3 DNA follows: TGTGCCAGCAGACCGGGACAGGGCCTTTGGGTCTATGGCTACACCTTC.

In this sample, this clone turned up a few times. The rearrangement uses TRBV5-4 and TRBJ2-7; no firm D call. This CDR3 is built from 11 residues. V was pared by 1 base and J by 6 bases, with 5 bases between. From germline, CDR1 is SGHNT and CDR2 YYREEE (reference sequence). The CDR3 spells CASSLYREQYF. In DNA, the CDR3 is TGTGCCAGCAGCTTGTACCGCGAGCAGTACTTC.